Listed below are T cell receptor beta chains from one sample, sequenced in a study of T cell repertoires in cytomegalovirus infection. TCRdb ran MiXCR on the reads and lists one entry per CDR3 protein. The sample lists roughly 230,000 distinct CDR3 sequences; over 9% were seen once. The sequencing sample was made of PBMCs. Receptors were obtained from a human donor in good health (CMV status not recorded). Some clones in this sample may be carry-over from other donors' samples. The CDR3 runs from the conserved cysteine through the conserved F or W. The D gene is left open where the match is weak. Expanded clones get a size class; other rows say once, few or many, or leave the size out.

length	D	V	J	size	DNA	CDR3
14	.	TRBV5-6	TRBJ2-7	.	TGTGCCAGCAGCCGAGGGACTTTGGTGGGGGAGCAGTACTTC	CASSRGTLVGEQYF
11	.	TRBV6-2/TRBV6-3	TRBJ1-1	many	TGTGCCAGCAGAAGGGAGACTGAAGCTTTCTTT	CASRRETEAFF
15	.	TRBV3-1	TRBJ1-1	.	TGTGCCAGCAGCTTTTCGGACAGCCGGAACACTGAAGCTTTCTTT	CASSFSDSRNTEAFF
15	.	TRBV7-9	TRBJ2-1	.	TGTGCCAGCAGCTTGCAGGGAAGCTACTTTAATGAGCAGTTCTTC	CASSLQGSYFNEQFF
16	TRBD2	TRBV7-9	TRBJ2-7	many	TGTGCCAGCAGCTTAGTTCCGGGAGGAAACTCCTACGAGCAGTACTTC	CASSLVPGGNSYEQYF
18	.	TRBV28	TRBJ2-3	.	TGTGCCAGCAGTTTATATCCCCCCCGGCAGCCGCTCACAGATACGCAGTATTTT	CASSLYPPRQPLTDTQYF
12	.	TRBV20-1	TRBJ2-1	.	TGCAGTGCCCGGGGGTGGGTCAATGAGCAGTTCTTC	CSARGWVNEQFF
14	.	TRBV28	TRBJ1-1	few	TGTGCCAGCAGCTGGGAGTGGCAGGGTAGGGAAGCTTTCTTT	CASSWEWQGREAFF
13	TRBD1	TRBV7-2	TRBJ2-1	many	TGTGCCAGCAGCTTGGCGCGCCAGGGGGAACAGTTCTTC	CASSLARQGEQFF
14	.	TRBV7-2	TRBJ2-5	many	TGTGCCAGCAGCTTAGCGCGGCAGGGGGAGACCCAGTACTTC	CASSLARQGETQYF
15	TRBD2	TRBV7-2	TRBJ2-7	many	TGTGCCAGCAGCCCTAGCGGGGGGCCTCAGCACGAGCAGTACTTC	CASSPSGGPQHEQYF
15	TRBD2	TRBV7-2	TRBJ2-3	many	TGTGCCAGCAGCTTTACTAGCGGGGGGGCAGATACGCAGTATTTT	CASSFTSGGADTQYF
13	.	TRBV5-6	TRBJ2-3	many	TGTGCCAGCAGCGGTGCGGGAAGAGATACGCAGTATTTT	CASSGAGRDTQYF
14	.	TRBV6-2/TRBV6-3	TRBJ2-3	.	TGTGCCAGCAGTCCCTCAGGGGATGAAGATACGCAGTATTTT	CASSPSGDEDTQYF
16	.	TRBV7-9	TRBJ2-4	few	TGTGCCAGCAGCCCCTGGGACGGCCGCCTAGGTGACATTCAGTACTTC	CASSPWDGRLGDIQYF
17	.	TRBV7-3	TRBJ1-2	many	TGTGCCAGCAGCTTAACACTTCGGGACGGTACGTTTCGAGGCTACACCTTC	CASSLTLRDGTFRGYTF
13	.	TRBV28	TRBJ1-1	.	TGTGCCAGTACCGGGACGCCAAACACTGAAGCTTTCTTT	CASTGTPNTEAFF
13	TRBD2	TRBV7-2	TRBJ2-5	.	TGTGCCAGCAGCTTTACTAGCGGGAGGGCCCAGTACTTC	CASSFTSGRAQYF
14	TRBD1	TRBV7-3	TRBJ1-2	many	TGTGCCAGCAGCTTCGACAGGGCGGGGGATGGCTACACCTTC	CASSFDRAGDGYTF
17	TRBD2	TRBV7-2	TRBJ2-3	many	TGTGCCAGCAGCTTAGGGGGACTAGCGGGAGGTCAAGATACGCAGTATTTT	CASSLGGLAGGQDTQYF
18	.	TRBV7-2	TRBJ1-6	many	TGTGCCAGCAGCTTAGGACGGGCAGGGCTTTCCTATAATTCACCCCTCCACTTT	CASSLGRAGLSYNSPLHF
13	.	TRBV7-9	TRBJ2-5	many	TGTGCCAGCAGCCCCCCGATGGCGGGGACCCAGTACTTC	CASSPPMAGTQYF
19	TRBD2	TRBV6-2/TRBV6-3	TRBJ2-7	many	TGTGCCAGCTGCCTGGGCCCGACTAGCGGGGGGCCGAGCTCCTACGAGCAGTACTTC	CASCLGPTSGGPSSYEQYF
13	TRBD2	TRBV5-1	TRBJ2-3	few	TGCGCCAGCAGCTTCAGGCGGGAGGATACGCAGTATTTT	CASSFRREDTQYF
16	TRBD1	TRBV5-1	TRBJ2-1	.	TGCGCCAGCAGCTTGGCCGAGACAGGGGGCTACAATGAGCAGTTCTTC	CASSLAETGGYNEQFF